The 17 T cell receptor beta chains below were found in one sample sequenced in a study of blood T cell repertoires in COVID-19. Produced via immunoSEQ multiplex PCR; TCRdb's table is partial and in-frame only. The sample records tens of thousands of clones, more than 90% being singletons. The sample taken for sequencing was peripheral blood. The receptors come from an elderly woman with active or convalescent COVID-19.

V gene TRBV6-2 or TRBV6-3 combines with J gene TRBJ2-5, with D unresolved. V was cut by 1 base and J by 3 bases, with 3 bases left in between. This CDR3 contains 12 residues. Germline V CDR1 and CDR2: MNHEY, SVGEGT. The CDR3 loop is CASSYLEETQYF. The CDR3 DNA reads TGTGCCAGCAGTTACTTAGAAGAGACCCAGTACTTC.

This rearrangement joins TRBV12-2 to TRBJ1-6; TRBD1, as called in the table, went unchecked against the DNA. TRBV12-2 is tagged as a pseudogene. There are 19 residues in the CDR3. The CDR3 bases are TGTGCAAGTCGCACCGGGACATCTAGACCGATAACGGATAATTCACCCCTCCACTTT. This gives the protein CASRTGTSRPITDNSPLHF.

This rearrangement joins TRBV7-8 to TRBJ2-1, with 10 bases identical to TRBD2. Per germline, CDR1 SGHVS and CDR2 FQNEAQ. The CDR3 covers 18 residues. The V segment lost 4 bases and the J segment 7 bases; nucleotides outside the gene matches: 16. The CDR3 loop reads CASSSSGGARVRRNEQFF. The CDR3 nucleotides are TGTGCCAGCAGCTCCAGCGGGGGGGCCAGGGTTAGGAGGAATGAGCAGTTCTTC.

CDR3 sequence reads: CASRPPGTGSSGEQFF. The CDR3 DNA follows: TGTGCCAGCAGGCCTCCGGGGACAGGATCTTCTGGTGAGCAGTTCTTC. This sequence joins TRBV28 and TRBJ2-1; 8 bases are a match to TRBD1. The V gene end was trimmed by 6 bases and the J gene end by 9 bases; junction bases not matched to a gene: 16. The CDR3 covers 16 residues. In germline, CDR1 is MDHEN, CDR2 SYDVKM.

This clone was recorded once. The chain links TRBV30 to TRBJ2-4; D is ambiguous. Germline V CDR1 and CDR2: GTSNPN, SVGIG (reference sequence). V lost 0 bases, J lost 9 bases, and 21 bases lay in between. CDR3 size: 16 residues. For the CDR3, the DNA is TGTGCCTGGAGTGTGGTCCCGCCCAAGCTAGTATTCATTCAGTACTTC. Protein product: CAWSVVPPKLVFIQYF.

The chain couples TRBV15 to TRBJ1-1, with D tentatively TRBD1 (6 bases). Germline-derived CDR1 and CDR2 are LNHNV and YYDKDF (reference sequence). The ends were cut back, 2 bases at V and 5 bases at J, with 9 bases in the middle. There are 13 residues in the CDR3. CDR3 nucleotides: TGTGCCACCAGCAGACAGGGGAGAACTGAAGCTTTCTTT. Translating gives CATSRQGRTEAFF.

The V call is TRBV30, the J call TRBJ2-2; TRBD2 matches 9 bases. The CDR3 spans 14 residues. V was clipped by 1 base and J by 7 bases; unmatched bases: 4. In germline, CDR1 is GTSNPN, CDR2 SVGIG (reference sequence). The CDR3 protein is CAWSGSSGVGELFF. In DNA, the CDR3 is TGTGCCTGGAGTGGGTCTAGCGGGGTCGGGGAGCTGTTTTTT.

This rearrangement joins TRBV4-3 to TRBJ2-3; D perhaps matches TRBD1 (6 bases). This CDR3 comprises 16 residues. Looked up from germline, CDR1 is LGHNA and CDR2 is YSLEER. V was shortened by 5 bases and J by 1 base, with 16 bases between the two germline ends. The CDR3 nucleotides read TGCGCCAGCAGCTCCAGCTACAGGGAACGCACAGATACGCAGTATTTT. It yields the protein CASSSSYRERTDTQYF.

Only one count was recorded for this clone. CDR3 sequence reads: CASSYTGLAGGPETDTQYF. The CDR3 nucleotides read TGTGCCAGCAGCTACACGGGACTAGCGGGGGGGCCTGAGACAGATACGCAGTATTTT. V and J are TRBV28 and TRBJ2-3; 16 bases fit TRBD2. The J segment lost 3 bases and the V segment lost 6 bases, leaving 12 bases of the junction unmatched. There are 19 residues in the CDR3. Germline V gene sequence: CDR1 MDHEN, CDR2 SYDVKM.

The chain has TRBV11-2 and TRBJ1-2; TRBD1 matches at 8 bases. V was clipped by 5 bases and J by 6 bases; unmatched bases: 5. The CDR3 totals 13 residues. Germline-derived CDR1 and CDR2 are SGHAT and FQNNGV. This CDR3 is CASSPDRANGYTF. CDR3 nucleotides: TGTGCCAGCAGCCCGGACAGGGCCAATGGCTACACCTTC.

This chain joins TRBV7-9 and TRBJ2-5; perhaps TRBD1 as D (6 bases). V shed 11 bases and J shed 5 bases, with 24 bases lying between them. Germline CDR1 SEHNR, CDR2 FQNEAQ (reference sequence). The CDR3 is 15 amino acids. The DNA of the CDR3 is TGTGCCTGTACAGGGACCTCCGTCATCGGGGAGACCCAGTACTTC. Translation: CACTGTSVIGETQYF. The full variable domain, rest sourced from reference TRBV7-9 and TRBJ2-5, is DTGVSQNPRHKITKRGQNVTFRCDPISEHNRLYWYRQTLGQGPEFLTYFQNEAQLEKSRLLSDRFSAERPKGSFSTLEIQRTEQGDSAMYLCACTGTSVIGETQYFGPGTRLLVL.

The gene calls are TRBV18 and TRBJ1-4, with 9 bases matching TRBD1. V trimming: 3 bases; J trimming: 5 bases; junction bases outside the gene matches: 13. This CDR3 spans 18 amino acids. Germline CDR1 reads KGHSH; CDR2 reads LQKENI. The CDR3 loop reads CASSPTGTGSSGNEKLFF. The CDR3 bases are TGTGCCAGCTCACCGACCGGGACAGGGTCGTCGGGAAATGAAAAACTGTTTTTT.

This chain links TRBV27 with TRBJ2-2, with TRBD1 matching over 7 bases. Germline V gives CDR1 MNHEY, CDR2 SMNVEV (reference sequence). This CDR3 contains 17 residues. The trim removed 2 bases at V and 1 base at J, leaving 7 bases unmatched. The CDR3: CASSLLTGWGNTGELFF. CDR3 nucleotides: TGTGCCAGCAGTTTACTGACAGGGTGGGGGAACACCGGGGAGCTGTTTTTT.

The chain joins TRBV28 to TRBJ1-4, with D unresolved. V was cut by 5 bases and J by 6 bases, with 19 bases left in between. Germline V lookup: CDR1 MDHEN, CDR2 SYDVKM. The CDR3 is made up of 16 amino acids. The CDR3 coding sequence is TGTGCCAGCAGTCCCCACAGATTAGAAAAGCATGAAAAACTGTTTTTT. It encodes CASSPHRLEKHEKLFF. Using reference TRBV28 and TRBJ1-4 for the parts outside the CDR3, the full variable domain is DVKVTQSSRYLVKRTGEKVFLECVQDMDHENMFWYRQDPGLGLRLIYFSYDVKMKEKGDIPEGYSVSREKKERFSLILESASTNQTSMYLCASSPHRLEKHEKLFFGSGTQLSVL.

This chain connects TRBV10-2 to TRBJ2-6; TRBD1 is a possible D gene (6 bases). CDR1 is WSHSY, CDR2 SAAADI, per germline. This CDR3 region has 15 residues. With 11 bases removed from V and 2 bases from J, the gap between germline ends came to 16 bases. CDR3 coding DNA: TGCGCCTGCACCTCAGGGGAAACTGGGGCCAACGTCCTGACTTTC. Encoded protein: CACTSGETGANVLTF.

The genes are TRBV7-2 and TRBJ1-4; 7 nucleotides agree with TRBD1. Germline lookup yields CDR1 SGHTA and CDR2 FQGNSA. The CDR3 has 15 amino acids. V gave up 3 bases and J gave up 11 bases; unmatched junction bases: 12. The CDR3, as DNA: TGTGCCAGCAGCTTCACGACAGGGCCCTCCGATAAACTGTTTTTT. It translates to CASSFTTGPSDKLFF.

The chain uses TRBV20-1 and TRBJ2-1; TRBD1 matches 7 bases. CDR1 is DFQATT and CDR2 is SNEGSKA in the germline V gene (reference sequence). V lost 3 bases to trimming and J lost 0 bases; unmatched junction nucleotides: 14. CDR3 length: 18 residues. CDR3 DNA sequence: TGCAGTGCTAGTGCATTCATAGGGGGCTCACCCTCCTACAATGAGCAGTTCTTC. It specifies CSASAFIGGSPSYNEQFF.